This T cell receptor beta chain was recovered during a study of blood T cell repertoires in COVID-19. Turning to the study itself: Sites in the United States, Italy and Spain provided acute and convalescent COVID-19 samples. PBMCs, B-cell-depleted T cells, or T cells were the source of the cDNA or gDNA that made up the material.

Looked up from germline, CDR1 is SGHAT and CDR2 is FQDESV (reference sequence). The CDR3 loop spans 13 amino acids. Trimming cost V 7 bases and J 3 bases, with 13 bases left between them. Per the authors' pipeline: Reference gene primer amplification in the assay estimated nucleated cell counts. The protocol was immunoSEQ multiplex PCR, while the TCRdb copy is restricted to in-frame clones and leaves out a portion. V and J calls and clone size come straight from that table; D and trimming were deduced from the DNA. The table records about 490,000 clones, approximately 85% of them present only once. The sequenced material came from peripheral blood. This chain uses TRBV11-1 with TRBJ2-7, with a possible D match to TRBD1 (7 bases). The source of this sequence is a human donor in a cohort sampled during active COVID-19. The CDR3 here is CASTQGGYYEQYF. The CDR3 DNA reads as TGTGCCAGCACCCAGGGGGGCTACTACGAGCAGTACTTC.